The clone carrying this T cell receptor beta chain was found a few times. One junction end disagrees with the germline gene, perhaps due to a read error. This sample is part of a study of metastatic and nonmetastatic thyroid tumors. Thyroid surgery was preceded by no treatment in any patient. TCRdb re-clonotyped the PCR reads via MiXCR. This sample has 30,000 to 35,000 clones, with roughly a fifth found just once. Germline V gives CDR1 MNHEY, CDR2 SVGEGT. This CDR3 comprises 15 residues. The chain carries TRBV6-2 or TRBV6-3 and TRBJ1-5; 9 nucleotides agree with TRBD1. The specimen was blood. This receptor was obtained from a female donor with papillary thyroid cancer or a benign thyroid nodule (not recorded which). Some clones in this sample may be carry-over from other donors' samples. The CDR3: CASNPTGGAYHPQHF. The CDR3 nucleotides are TGTGCCAGCAACCCCACAGGGGGCGCGTATCATCCCCAGCATTTT.